The present entry profiles one T cell receptor beta chain with its context. What it binds is not known. CDR3 length equals 14 residues. The germline V gene encodes CDR1 SGHTA and CDR2 FQGTGA. The germline V and J ends were trimmed by 3 bases and 2 bases, with 9 bases remaining between them. The assay was immunoSEQ multiplex PCR, and TCRdb's table has in-frame clones only and misses some. The repertoire holds about 130,000 clones, with approximately 91% as singletons. The data were obtained in a study of T cell responses to AZD1222 COVID-19 vaccine. Study-wide results and limits: It was only a handful of AZD1222 recipients who were seropositive at baseline.

The source material was peripheral blood, sampled 28 days after the second AZD1222 dose. This rearrangement joins TRBV7-3 to TRBJ2-3; D ambiguous. The clonotype originates from an adult who received the AZD1222 COVID-19 vaccine. The CDR3 loop is CASSFGPNTDTQYF. The CDR3 nucleotides read TGTGCCAGCAGCTTTGGGCCCAACACAGATACGCAGTATTTT.